The entry below gives a single TCR beta chain sequence along with its context. Its antigen is currently unknown. The sample originates from a study of shared clonotypes between healthy human individuals. In the study overall: Each donor had three CD4 naive, three CD4 memory, two CD8 naive and one CD8 memory plate. Overall study findings and caveats: Estimated richness values were generally larger in naive subsets than in memory subsets. Researchers sampled only blood; tissue repertoires likely differ.

An assay was performed, and its level was deep. Method: immunoSEQ multiplex PCR; TCRdb's copy keeps in-frame clones and lacks some. The sample includes roughly 2.2 million clones, around 90% seen only once; the top ten take 0.37%. The germline CDR1 and CDR2 sequences are SEHNR and FQNEAQ (reference sequence). CDR3 length equals 15 residues. Between the trimmed V and J ends, which lost 5 bases and 3 bases, there was a span of 17 bases. The chain carries TRBV7-9 and TRBJ2-7, with a weak D call TRBD1 (7 bases). The sequenced material came from naive CD4+ T cells from PBMCs. Described subset: CD45RA+ positively selected. The clonotype originates from a man younger than 30 in good health. Some clones in this sample may be carry-over from other donors' samples. The CDR3 nucleotides read TGTGCCAGCAGCGTCAGGGGGGTGGGAGACTACGAGCAGTACTTC. Amino acids: CASSVRGVGDYEQYF.